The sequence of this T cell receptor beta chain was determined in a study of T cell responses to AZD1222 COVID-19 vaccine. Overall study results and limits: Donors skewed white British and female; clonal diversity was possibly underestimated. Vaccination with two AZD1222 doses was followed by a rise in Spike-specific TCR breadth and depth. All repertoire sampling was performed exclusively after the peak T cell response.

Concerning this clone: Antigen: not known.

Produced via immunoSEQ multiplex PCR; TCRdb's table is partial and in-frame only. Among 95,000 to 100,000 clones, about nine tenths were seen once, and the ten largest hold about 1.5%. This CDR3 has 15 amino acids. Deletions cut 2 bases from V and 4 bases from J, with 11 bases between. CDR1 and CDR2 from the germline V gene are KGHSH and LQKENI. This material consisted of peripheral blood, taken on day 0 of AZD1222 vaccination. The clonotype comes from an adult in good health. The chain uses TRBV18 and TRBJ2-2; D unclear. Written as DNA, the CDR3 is TGTGCCAGCTCACCAGGCCAGGTTGGCACCGGGGAGCTGTTTTTT. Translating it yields CASSPGQVGTGELFF.